Below are 20 T cell receptor beta chains sequenced from a single sample in a study of beta chain features in type 1 diabetes. cDNA synthesis used the whole RNA isolate, giving expressed TCRB sequences. The protocol was immunoSEQ multiplex PCR, while the TCRdb copy is restricted to in-frame clones and leaves out a portion. The table shows 310,000 or so clones, with less than 9.5% occurring only once. The sample consisted of central memory CD4+ T cells from blood. The receptors were sampled from a woman between 18 and 30 years old in good health.

In this sample, this clone turned up a few times. The V gene is TRBV18, the J gene TRBJ1-2; perhaps TRBD1 as D (5 bases). The V gene lost 3 bases and the J gene lost 1 base, with 12 bases spanning the gap. This CDR3 has 15 amino acids. Germline V lookup: CDR1 KGHSH, CDR2 LQKENI. This chain's CDR3 is CASSPAGSGNYGYTF. CDR3 nucleotide sequence: TGTGCCAGCTCACCCGCAGGGAGCGGTAACTATGGCTACACCTTC.

This clone has at least ten counts. The rearrangement joins TRBV28 to TRBJ1-1, with no clear D. V dropped 0 bases and J dropped 1 base, with 6 bases sitting between them. This CDR3 comprises 14 residues. Germline CDR1 reads MDHEN; CDR2 reads SYDVKM. Here the CDR3 reads CASSLWSENTEAFF. The CDR3 region has the DNA TGTGCCAGCAGTTTATGGTCCGAGAACACTGAAGCTTTCTTT.

In this sample, this clone turned up a few times. The CDR3 nucleotides read TGCAGCGTTGACCAGGGTTTCGACGAGCAGTACTTC. Translating it yields CSVDQGFDEQYF. The J gene is TRBJ2-5, the V gene TRBV29-1; TRBD1 is a possible D gene (5 bases). The J call could be wrong; TRBJ2-7 is a better fit for the DNA end. The CDR3 covers 12 residues. CDR1 and CDR2 from the germline V gene are SQVTM and ANQGSEA.

The gene calls are TRBV7-2 and TRBJ2-6; a possible D gene is TRBD1 (6 bases). The CDR3 runs 16 residues. The germline gives CDR1 SGHTA, CDR2 FQGNSA. Trimming removed 10 bases at V and 0 bases at J, with 16 bases between. The CDR3 protein is CATTGWAISGANVLTF. The CDR3 DNA is TGTGCCACTACAGGGTGGGCAATCTCTGGGGCCAACGTCCTGACTTTC.

This clone was recorded a few times. The rearrangement uses TRBV19 and TRBJ2-3; D is undetermined. The CDR3 runs to 12 residues. Germline CDR1 reads LNHDA; CDR2 reads SQIVND (reference sequence). V gave up 5 bases and J gave up 2 bases, with 5 bases separating them. The CDR3 DNA is TGTGCCAGTAGTTTCGCCACAGATACGCAGTATTTT. Its translation: CASSFATDTQYF.

There are a few counts of this clone. This chain connects TRBV18 to TRBJ2-3; 7 nucleotides align to TRBD1. Per the germline V gene, CDR1 is KGHSH and CDR2 is LQKENI. Unmatched junction bases numbered 9, after V lost 4 bases and J lost 2 bases. The CDR3 is 16 amino acids. The DNA for the CDR3 is TGTGCCAGCTCACACCTGACAGGGCCAATCACAGATACGCAGTATTTT. Encoded protein: CASSHLTGPITDTQYF.

This clone occurred a few times. The V gene is TRBV7-9, the J gene TRBJ1-3; no clear D. CDR1 SEHNR and CDR2 FQNEAQ come from the germline V gene (reference sequence). V dropped 8 bases and J dropped 1 base, with 9 bases sitting between them. The CDR3 spans 13 residues. As DNA, the CDR3 is TGTGCCAGCGGAAAGTCGTCTGGAAACACCATATATTTT. Translated: CASGKSSGNTIYF.

The CDR3 bases are TGTGCCAGCAGCTTATGGGGGGGCACTGAAGCTTTCTTT. Translating it yields CASSLWGGTEAFF. This chain links TRBV7-9 with TRBJ1-1; maybe TRBD1 (5 bases). The CDR3 length is 13 residues. The ends were cut back, 2 bases at V and 4 bases at J, with 8 bases in the middle. The V gene's germline CDR1 is SEHNR and CDR2 FQNEAQ (reference sequence). The full variable domain, completed using reference TRBV7-9 and TRBJ1-1, is DTGVSQNPRHKITKRGQNVTFRCDPISEHNRLYWYRQTLGQGPEFLTYFQNEAQLEKSRLLSDRFSAERPKGSFSTLEIQRTEQGDSAMYLCASSLWGGTEAFFGQGTRLTVV.

The chain links TRBV7-9 to TRBJ2-2; TRBD2 might be the D (5 bases). This CDR3 region has 13 residues. V was clipped by 8 bases and J by 1 base, with 8 bases between them. Per the germline V gene, CDR1 is SEHNR and CDR2 is FQNEAQ (reference sequence). CDR3 protein: CASSGRNTGELFF. The CDR3, as DNA: TGTGCCAGCTCGGGGAGGAACACCGGGGAGCTGTTTTTT. The full variable domain, with the rest looked up from reference TRBV7-9 and TRBJ2-2, is DTGVSQNPRHKITKRGQNVTFRCDPISEHNRLYWYRQTLGQGPEFLTYFQNEAQLEKSRLLSDRFSAERPKGSFSTLEIQRTEQGDSAMYLCASSGRNTGELFFGEGSRLTVL.

This rearrangement joins TRBV20-1 to TRBJ2-5; D gene unclear. This CDR3 is built from 11 residues. Per the germline V gene, CDR1 is DFQATT and CDR2 is SNEGSKA (reference sequence). The CDR3, as DNA: TGCAGAGGCTATAACCAAGAGACCCAGTACTTC. Protein sequence: CRGYNQETQYF.

A few counts support this clone. This chain joins TRBV6-5 and TRBJ2-7; D not resolved. CDR1 MNHEY and CDR2 SVGAGI come from the germline V gene. V lost 6 bases, J lost 6 bases, and 18 bases lay in between. The CDR3 loop spans 14 amino acids. Written as DNA, the CDR3 is TGTGCCAGCAGGATAACGCCAAGGTCCCCCGAGCAGTACTTC. Residues: CASRITPRSPEQYF.

The table lists this clone with a few counts. The chain couples TRBV14 to TRBJ2-6, with unresolved D. This CDR3 is built from 15 residues. V was shortened by 0 bases and J by 2 bases, with 5 bases between the two germline ends. Per germline, CDR1 SGHDN and CDR2 FVKESK. CDR3 protein: CASSQDWAGANVLTF. CDR3 in DNA: TGTGCCAGCAGCCAAGATTGGGCTGGGGCCAACGTCCTGACTTTC.

V is TRBV7-8 and J is TRBJ2-1; D is tentatively TRBD1 or TRBD2 (6 bases each). Germline CDR1 SGHVS, CDR2 FQNEAQ. The CDR3 runs to 14 residues. V lost 5 bases and J lost 1, with 9 bases in between. The CDR3 bases are TGTGCCAGCAGCAAGGGGGGATCCTACAATGAGCAGTTCTTC. Protein: CASSKGGSYNEQFF.

This clone was seen ten or more times. The chain recombines TRBV4-3 with TRBJ2-2; D unresolved. Trimming took off 0 bases at V and 8 bases at J, with 10 bases between the two ends. CDR1 and CDR2 from the germline V gene are LGHNA and YSLEER. The CDR3 consists of 14 residues. The CDR3 DNA sequence: TGCGCCAGCAGCCAAGATCAGGCCTTGGGGGAGCTGTTTTTT. Its protein is CASSQDQALGELFF.

This chain links TRBV6-6 with TRBJ1-1, with no clear D. This CDR3 has 13 amino acids. Germline assignment: CDR1 MNHNY and CDR2 SVGAGI (reference sequence). Trimming removed 8 bases from V and 0 bases from J, with 10 bases in between. CDR3 amino acids: CASWRRVNTEAFF. The CDR3 nucleotides are TGTGCCAGCTGGAGAAGGGTGAACACTGAAGCTTTCTTT.

This chain links TRBV6-6 with TRBJ2-7, with 7 bases identical to TRBD1. V was pared by 6 bases and J by 6 bases, with 11 bases of the junction left unmatched. The CDR3 contains 14 residues. Germline loops: CDR1 MNHNY, CDR2 SVGAGI (reference sequence). The CDR3 sequence: CASSPRGLAGEQYF. For the CDR3, the DNA is TGTGCCAGCAGCCCGAGGGGGCTGGCGGGCGAGCAGTACTTC.

This clone was detected only a few times. The gene calls are TRBV5-1 and TRBJ2-3; 10 bases agree with TRBD2. CDR1 is SGHRS, CDR2 YFSETQ, per germline. Trimming removed 4 bases from V and 3 bases from J; junction bases left unmatched: 17. The length of the CDR3 is 19 residues. CDR3 bases: TGCGCCAGCAGCCATCCTTCCTGGGCTAGCGGGAGATCTACAGATACGCAGTATTTT. The encoded protein is CASSHPSWASGRSTDTQYF. The full variable domain, rest sourced from reference TRBV5-1 and TRBJ2-3, is KAGVTQTPRYLIKTRGQQVTLSCSPISGHRSVSWYQQTPGQGLQFLFEYFSETQRNKGNFPGRFSGRQFSNSRSEMNVSTLELGDSALYLCASSHPSWASGRSTDTQYFGPGTRLTVL.

The chain couples TRBV20-1 to TRBJ2-7, with D possibly being TRBD2 (5 bases). This CDR3 contains 11 residues. Per germline, CDR1 DFQATT and CDR2 SNEGSKA (reference sequence). V dropped 6 bases and J dropped 3 bases, with 9 bases sitting between them. This CDR3 is CSARTLYEQYF. In nucleotides, the CDR3 is TGCAGTGCAAGGACTCTCTACGAGCAGTACTTC.

This clone was detected only a few times. The chain employs TRBV7-2 and TRBJ2-5, with D tentatively TRBD2 (5 bases). The ends were cut back, 1 base at V and 3 bases at J, with 9 bases in the middle. This CDR3 spans 14 amino acids. Germline V CDR1 and CDR2: SGHTA, FQGNSA. Here the CDR3 reads CASSLDGLEETQYF. DNA for the CDR3: TGTGCCAGCAGCTTAGACGGACTGGAAGAGACCCAGTACTTC.

This rearrangement joins TRBV13 to TRBJ2-2, with unresolved D. The length of the CDR3 is 16 residues. V was trimmed by 5 bases and J by 0 bases, leaving 13 bases between them. CDR1 is PRHDT, CDR2 FYEKMQ, per germline (reference sequence). CDR3 residues: CASSGYSGTNTGELFF. The CDR3 bases are TGTGCCAGCAGCGGATACTCGGGTACGAACACCGGGGAGCTGTTTTTT. Full variable domain (outside the CDR3, taken from reference TRBV13 and TRBJ2-2): AAGVIQSPRHLIKEKRETATLKCYPIPRHDTVYWYQQGPGQDPQFLISFYEKMQSDKGSIPDRFSAQQFSDYHSELNMSSLELGDSALYFCASSGYSGTNTGELFFGEGSRLTVL.